One and the same sample provided the 24 T cell receptor beta chains below, sequenced in a study of T cell changes during pregnancy in multiple sclerosis. Here immunoSEQ multiplex PCR was the method, and the copy in TCRdb shows in-frame clones only, minus some. Of more than 40,000 clones in the sample, roughly nine tenths are singletons; the top ten hold 1.4% to 1.5%. Source: peripheral blood, taken in the first trimester of pregnancy. These receptors were obtained from a female donor in good health, enrolled as a control in a pregnancy study.

As DNA, the CDR3 is TGTGCCAGCAGCTTGTATCCAGCGGGGGGGCTTGGGACCCAGTACTTC. Amino acid sequence: CASSLYPAGGLGTQYF. V usage is TRBV5-6 and J usage is TRBJ2-5; TRBD2 aligns across 10 bases. Germline CDR1 and CDR2: SGHDT and YYEEEE. This CDR3 has 16 residues. V lost 1 base and J lost 7; bases outside the gene matches: 10.

The V and J genes are TRBV9 and TRBJ2-2, with 7 bases fitting TRBD1. The CDR3 sequence is 16 residues long. Looked up from germline, CDR1 is SGDLS and CDR2 is YYNGEE. V shed 0 bases and J 1 base; nucleotides not matched to a gene: 3. The CDR3 region has the DNA TGTGCCAGCAGCGTAGAGTACAGGGGGAACACCGGGGAGCTGTTTTTT. This encodes CASSVEYRGNTGELFF.

J is TRBJ1-2 and V is TRBV6-5; D gene uncertain. Trimming took off 5 bases at V and 8 bases at J, with 12 bases between the two ends. CDR3 length equals 12 residues. The germline CDR1 and CDR2 sequences are MNHEY and SVGAGI. CDR3 residues: CASSAPAGGYTF. The CDR3 region has the DNA TGTGCCAGCAGTGCGCCGGCGGGGGGCTACACCTTC.

The gene calls are TRBV28 and TRBJ1-2; D ambiguous. The CDR3 covers 13 residues. The germline V gene has CDR1 MDHEN and CDR2 SYDVKM. V was pared by 8 bases and J by 8 bases, with 18 bases between. CDR3 residues: CASGPRGWEGYTF. The CDR3 region has the DNA TGTGCCAGCGGGCCCCGCGGGTGGGAGGGCTACACCTTC.

V gene TRBV11-2 combines with J gene TRBJ1-4, with TRBD1 identical over 8 bases. This CDR3 has 14 residues. Germline V gene data show CDR1 as SGHAT and CDR2 as FQNNGV. Germline trimming cut 5 bases from V and 7 bases from J; bases unmatched to any gene: 6. The CDR3, as DNA: TGTGCCAGCAGCCTTCGTGGGACAGGTGAAAAACTGTTTTTT. Encoded protein: CASSLRGTGEKLFF.

This clone was recorded once. The rearrangement uses TRBV5-1 and TRBJ2-7; 7 bases align to TRBD1. The J segment lost 2 bases and the V segment lost 0 bases, leaving 5 bases of the junction unmatched. There are 15 residues in the CDR3. Germline V gene data show CDR1 as SGHRS and CDR2 as YFSETQ. The CDR3 here is CASSLVRDSPYEQYF. As DNA, the CDR3 is TGCGCCAGCAGCTTGGTAAGGGACAGCCCCTACGAGCAGTACTTC.

This clone has just a few counts. The chain uses TRBV5-1 and TRBJ1-6; a weak D match, TRBD1 (6 bases). V was clipped by 5 bases and J by 5 bases, with 17 bases between them. Germline-derived CDR1 and CDR2 are SGHRS and YFSETQ. The CDR3 extends over 16 amino acids. This CDR3 is CASSNPVGHNNSPLHF. DNA for the CDR3: TGCGCCAGCAGTAACCCGGTGGGACACAATAATTCACCCCTCCACTTT.

This chain joins TRBV5-6 and TRBJ2-3, with 8 bases identical to TRBD2. The CDR3 is made up of 14 amino acids. V trimming: 2 bases; J trimming: 6 bases; junction bases outside the gene matches: 5. CDR1 SGHDT and CDR2 YYEEEE come from the germline V gene. CDR3 DNA: TGTGCCAGCAGCTTCAGTAGCGGGACGGATACGCAGTATTTT. This codes for CASSFSSGTDTQYF.

For the CDR3, the DNA is TGTGCCAGCACCCCTGCGGACAGGGAGCAGTATTTT. It translates to CASTPADREQYF. The gene calls are TRBV7-2 and TRBJ2-3; TRBD1 matches 8 bases. The CDR3 sequence is 12 residues long. Germline CDR1 and CDR2: SGHTA and FQGNSA. Unmatched junction bases numbered 8, after V lost 7 bases and J lost 11 bases.

Remarks on this clone: The junction departs from germline at one end; a sequencing error may be responsible. The rearrangement uses TRBV7-1 and TRBJ2-6; D is perhaps TRBD1 (5 bases). TRBV7-1 qualifies as an ORF whose function is uncertain. The CDR3 covers 18 residues. The CDR3: CASSSATHEDKSGQRPDF. CDR3 nucleotide sequence: TGTGCCAGCAGCAGTGCTACTCACGAGGACAAGTCGGGCCAACGTCCTGACTTC.

The chain recombines TRBV7-7 with TRBJ2-2; TRBD1 is a possible D gene (6 bases). V was shortened by 5 bases and J by 4 bases, with 20 bases between the two germline ends. Germline V gene lookup returns CDR1 SSHAT and CDR2 FNYEAQ (reference sequence). The CDR3 sequence is 17 residues long. This CDR3 reads CASSPLYRVLGTGELFF. CDR3 DNA sequence: TGTGCCAGCAGCCCTTTATACAGGGTGTTGGGCACCGGGGAGCTGTTTTTT.

The rearrangement uses TRBV19 and TRBJ1-5, with 12 bases lining up with TRBD1. The V and J ends lost 2 bases and 6 bases, in that order; junction bases with no gene match: 2. The CDR3 runs to 15 residues. Germline CDR1 is LNHDA and CDR2 is SQIVND (reference sequence). In DNA, the CDR3 is TGTGCCAGTAGTATAAAGGGACAGGGGGCTCAGCCCCAGCATTTT. Encoded protein: CASSIKGQGAQPQHF.

The chain carries TRBV6-5 and TRBJ2-7; the match to TRBD2 covers 10 bases. The V gene's germline CDR1 is MNHEY and CDR2 SVGAGI. CDR3 size: 14 residues. The V segment lost 6 bases and the J segment 1 base; nucleotides outside the gene matches: 3. In DNA form, the CDR3 reads TGTGCCAGCAGAGGACTAGCGGAGTCCTACGAGCAGTACTTC. Translating gives CASRGLAESYEQYF.

The chain has TRBV27 and TRBJ2-7; D call uncertain. Trimming shortened V by 5 bases and J by 4 bases, and 15 bases separated the two germline ends. CDR3 size: 14 residues. CDR1 is MNHEY and CDR2 is SMNVEV in the germline V gene (reference sequence). The CDR3 loop is CASSPQLLWYEQYF. The CDR3 DNA is TGTGCCAGCAGTCCTCAGTTGCTGTGGTACGAGCAGTACTTC.

V is TRBV28 and J is TRBJ1-5; the D is unclear. V lost 4 bases and J lost 5, with 6 bases in between. This CDR3 spans 12 amino acids. CDR1 and CDR2 (germline): MDHEN, SYDVKM. The CDR3 region is CASSSVYQPQHF. The CDR3 bases are TGTGCCAGCAGTTCAGTTTATCAGCCCCAGCATTTT.

This clone was picked up one time. CDR3 sequence: CASSRRQGGSGANVLTF. CDR3 coding DNA: TGTGCCAGCAGCCGAAGACAGGGGGGATCTGGGGCCAACGTCCTGACTTTC. V gene TRBV28 combines with J gene TRBJ2-6; 9 bases align to TRBD1. The CDR3 totals 17 residues. With V trimmed by 6 bases and J by 1 base, 7 bases remained unmatched. CDR1 and CDR2 (germline): MDHEN, SYDVKM.

The CDR3 protein is CAWISVSGQYF. The DNA of the CDR3 is TGTGCCTGGATTTCTGTCTCGGGGCAGTACTTC. The chain recombines TRBV30 with TRBJ2-7; D is unresolved. V shed 4 bases and J shed 9 bases, with 13 bases lying between them. This CDR3 is 11 amino acids long. Germline V lookup: CDR1 GTSNPN, CDR2 SVGIG (reference sequence). Full variable domain (outside the CDR3, taken from reference TRBV30 and TRBJ2-7): SQTIHQWPATLVQPVGSPLSLECTVEGTSNPNLYWYRQAAGRGLQLLFYSVGIGQISSEVPQNLSASRPQDRQFILSSKKLLLSDSGFYLCAWISVSGQYFGPGTRLTVT.

J is TRBJ2-5 and V is TRBV7-2; 8 bases align to TRBD2. After removal of 5 bases from V and 5 bases from J, the junction contained 10 bases not matched to a gene. This CDR3 has 15 amino acids. From germline, CDR1 is SGHTA and CDR2 FQGNSA. The chain's CDR3 is CASSPQAGVGETQYF. The CDR3 bases are TGTGCCAGCAGCCCCCAAGCGGGAGTGGGGGAGACCCAGTACTTC.

V and J are TRBV7-2 and TRBJ2-5; 12 nucleotides line up with TRBD2. The ends lost 6 bases at V and 4 bases at J; junction bases unmatched: 9. Per the germline V gene, CDR1 is SGHTA and CDR2 is FQGNSA. The CDR3 covers 16 residues. The CDR3 DNA reads TGTGCCAGCAGTTGGACTAGCGGGGCCGGGGGAGAGACCCAGTACTTC. Its translation: CASSWTSGAGGETQYF.

The chain is built from TRBV27 and TRBJ2-4; 7 bases agree with TRBD2. The CDR3 length is 16 residues. J lost 1 base, V lost 0 bases, and 3 bases had no gene match. Germline loops: CDR1 MNHEY, CDR2 SMNVEV (reference sequence). The CDR3 sequence: CASSLSFGGAKNIQYF. In nucleotides, the CDR3 is TGTGCCAGCAGTTTATCTTTCGGGGGGGCCAAAAACATTCAGTACTTC.

This clone has a handful of counts. This chain uses TRBV7-2 with TRBJ2-3; 7 nucleotides agree with TRBD1. CDR1 and CDR2 (germline): SGHTA, FQGNSA. Unmatched junction bases numbered 4, after V lost 1 base and J lost 6 bases. The length of the CDR3 is 14 residues. The DNA for the CDR3 is TGTGCCAGCAGCTTAGAGGGGGCTGGGGATACGCAGTATTTT. This codes for CASSLEGAGDTQYF. The full variable domain, rest sourced from reference TRBV7-2 and TRBJ2-3, is GAGVSQSPSNKVTEKGKDVELRCDPISGHTALYWYRQSLGQGLEFLIYFQGNSAPDKSGLPSDRFSAERTGGSVSTLTIQRTQQEDSAVYLCASSLEGAGDTQYFGPGTRLTVL.

The chain employs TRBV4-2 and TRBJ2-5; unclear D gene. Germline CDR1 reads LGHNA; CDR2 reads YNFKEQ. The length of the CDR3 is 13 residues. V was clipped by 0 bases and J by 1 base, with 3 bases between them. The CDR3 reads CASSQDSQETQYF. Written as DNA, the CDR3 is TGTGCCAGCAGCCAAGACAGCCAAGAGACCCAGTACTTC.

The chain has TRBV5-6 and TRBJ1-3, with D tentatively TRBD1 (6 bases). Trimming removed 3 bases at V and 0 bases at J, with 7 bases between. The CDR3 contains 14 residues. Germline V gene sequence: CDR1 SGHDT, CDR2 YYEEEE. CDR3 sequence: CASSWTDSGNTIYF. The DNA for the CDR3 is TGTGCCAGCAGCTGGACAGACTCTGGAAACACCATATATTTT.

The chain recombines TRBV2 with TRBJ1-4, with TRBD1 matching over 10 bases. V gave up 4 bases and J gave up 6 bases; unmatched junction bases: 5. The CDR3 spans 15 residues. CDR1 is SNHLY, CDR2 FYNNEI, per germline. DNA for the CDR3: TGTGCCAGCAGTGCTCCGGGGACAGGGGATGAAAAACTGTTTTTT. Translated, it gives CASSAPGTGDEKLFF.